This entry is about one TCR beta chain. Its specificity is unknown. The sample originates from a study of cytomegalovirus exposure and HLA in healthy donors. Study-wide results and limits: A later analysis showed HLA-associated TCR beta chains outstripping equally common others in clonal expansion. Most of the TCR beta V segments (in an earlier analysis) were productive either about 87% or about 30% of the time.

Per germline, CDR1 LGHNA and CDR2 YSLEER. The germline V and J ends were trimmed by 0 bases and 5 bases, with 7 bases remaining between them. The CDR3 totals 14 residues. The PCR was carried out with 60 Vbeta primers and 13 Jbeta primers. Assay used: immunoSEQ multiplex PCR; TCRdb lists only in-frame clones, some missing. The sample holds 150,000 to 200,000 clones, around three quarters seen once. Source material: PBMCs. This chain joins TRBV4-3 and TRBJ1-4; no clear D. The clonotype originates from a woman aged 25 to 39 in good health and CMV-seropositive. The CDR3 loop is CASSQDRSNEKLFF. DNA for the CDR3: TGCGCCAGCAGCCAAGATCGGTCCAATGAAAAACTGTTTTTT.